This T cell receptor beta chain was sequenced in a study of blood T cell repertoires in COVID-19. As for the study in general: Researchers got acute and convalescent COVID-19 samples from the United States, Italy and Spain. From T cells, B-cell-depleted T cells, or PBMCs came the material, which was cDNA or gDNA.

This table comes from immunoSEQ multiplex PCR, and its TCRdb copy is limited to in-frame clones, with some not included. This sample has more than 95,000 clones, with roughly 85% found just once. This clone was observed once. Trimming took 9 bases from V and 2 from J; bases not matched to a gene: 18. Germline assignment: CDR1 SGHVS and CDR2 FQNEAQ. This CDR3 region has 18 residues. The specimen was peripheral blood. The TCR sequence derives from a human donor in a cohort sampled during active COVID-19. The chain combines TRBV7-8 with TRBJ2-2, with TRBD2 identical over 7 bases. The CDR3 sequence is CASYLEGGERSNTGELFF. In DNA, the CDR3 is TGTGCCAGTTATCTAGAGGGAGGGGAAAGGTCTAACACCGGGGAGCTGTTTTTT.